These 10 T cell receptor beta chains originate from one sample sequenced in a study of cytomegalovirus exposure and HLA in healthy donors. Primers: 60 Vbeta forward and 13 Jbeta reverse. Clones were sequenced by immunoSEQ multiplex PCR, and TCRdb holds only the in-frame ones, with some missing. The sample comprises over 150,000 clones, about 80% of which are singletons, and 4% rests with the top ten. Sequencing input: PBMCs. The receptors originated from a woman aged 40 to 50 in good health and CMV-seronegative.

The rearrangement joins TRBV5-1 to TRBJ1-1; 10 nucleotides agree with TRBD1. The CDR3 is 16 amino acids. Germline V gene sequence: CDR1 SGHRS, CDR2 YFSETQ. V dropped 4 bases and J dropped 2; count of bases not matched to a gene: 8. CDR3 region: CASSEMTGGINTEAFF. As DNA, the CDR3 is TGCGCCAGCAGCGAGATGACAGGGGGCATAAACACTGAAGCTTTCTTT.

This chain uses TRBV5-1 with TRBJ2-7; D call uncertain. The CDR3 has 14 residues. Germline loops: CDR1 SGHRS, CDR2 YFSETQ. V was cut by 4 bases and J by 3 bases, with 14 bases left in between. The CDR3 region is CASSPSPTFYEQYF. CDR3 DNA: TGCGCCAGCAGCCCGTCGCCGACATTCTACGAGCAGTACTTC.

The rearrangement links TRBV7-9 to TRBJ1-1; unclear D gene. CDR1 is SEHNR and CDR2 is FQNEAQ in the germline V gene (reference sequence). There are 13 residues in the CDR3. V was shortened by 6 bases and J by 1 base, with 9 bases between the two germline ends. CDR3 nucleotide sequence: TGTGCCAGCAGACAAGATAAGAACACTGAAGCTTTCTTT. It is translated as CASRQDKNTEAFF.

This clone was picked up a small number of times. The V and J genes are TRBV6-1 and TRBJ1-2, with D perhaps matching TRBD1 (6 bases). V was cut by 6 bases and J by 2 bases, with 10 bases left in between. CDR3 length: 13 amino acids. Germline V CDR1 and CDR2: MNHNS, SASEGT. The CDR3 coding sequence is TGTGCCAGCAGCGGACAGATAAACTATGGCTACACCTTC. This codes for CASSGQINYGYTF.

This clone appeared a few times. This chain connects TRBV19 to TRBJ2-7, with D maybe TRBD1 (7 bases). This CDR3 spans 13 amino acids. The V gene's germline CDR1 is LNHDA and CDR2 SQIVND (reference sequence). Trimming removed 5 bases at V and 7 bases at J, with 15 bases between. The CDR3 bases are TGTGCCAGTAGTCCGGGGGCAGGGGGTGAGCAGTACTTC. Its translation: CASSPGAGGEQYF. The full variable domain, with the rest looked up from reference TRBV19 and TRBJ2-7, is DGGITQSPKYLFRKEGQNVTLSCEQNLNHDAMYWYRQDPGQGLRLIYYSQIVNDFQKGDIAEGYSVSREKKESFPLTVTSAQKNPTAFYLCASSPGAGGEQYFGPGTRLTVT.

On this clone: One end of the junction is discordant with germline, which a read error may explain. The chain links TRBV7-9 to TRBJ1-2; D unresolved. Germline CDR1 reads SEHNR; CDR2 reads FQNEAQ (reference sequence). The CDR3 sequence is 11 residues long. CDR3 DNA: TGTGCCAGCAGCTCCGGAACCCAGGCCAGGTTC. Translating gives CASSSGTQARF.

This chain connects TRBV19 to TRBJ2-6; 9 nucleotides line up with TRBD1. The CDR3 has 18 residues. Per germline, CDR1 LNHDA and CDR2 SQIVND (reference sequence). V gave up 2 bases and J gave up 1 base; unmatched junction bases: 6. The CDR3 region has the DNA TGTGCCAGTAGTATATCTCCGGGACAGGGATCTGGGGCCAACGTCCTGACTTTC. Translated, it gives CASSISPGQGSGANVLTF.

This chain's CDR3 is CASSLLRQGGSPLHF. In DNA form, the CDR3 reads TGTGCCAGCAGCTTATTAAGGCAGGGGGGTTCACCCCTCCACTTT. The chain uses TRBV7-9 and TRBJ1-6; the match to TRBD1 covers 7 bases. Germline-derived CDR1 and CDR2 are SEHNR and FQNEAQ (reference sequence). Trimming cost V 2 bases and J 9 bases; bases outside gene matches: 7. The CDR3 length is 15 residues.

This sequence joins TRBV18 and TRBJ2-2, with TRBD2 matching over 12 bases. The V gene's germline CDR1 is KGHSH and CDR2 LQKENI. This CDR3 is 18 amino acids long. Trimming took 6 bases from V and 4 from J; bases not matched to a gene: 12. The CDR3 reads CASSLSQRGLAGTGELFF. The DNA of the CDR3 is TGTGCCAGCTCTCTATCTCAGCGGGGACTAGCGGGCACCGGGGAGCTGTTTTTT.

Comments on this clone: At one end, the junction sequence differs from germline, possibly due to a read error. Here the CDR3 DNA reads TGTGCTAGCAGCTTAAGGGGAGAGACCCAGTACTTC. It codes for CASSLRGETQYF. The gene calls are TRBV7-7 and TRBJ2-5; D may be TRBD1 (5 bases). The CDR3 runs to 12 residues. Germline V CDR1 and CDR2: SSHAT, FNYEAQ (reference sequence).